These 8 T cell receptor beta chains were all obtained from the same sample, sequenced in a study of early T cells in non-severe SARS-CoV-2 infection. One entry per CDR3 protein results from TCRdb running MiXCR on the 5' RACE reads. This sample yields tens of thousands of distinct CDR3 sequences, of which 12% are seen a single time; under 2% belongs to the top ten. The sequenced sample was whole blood. These receptors originate from an adult who was a healthcare worker with PCR-confirmed SARS-CoV-2 infection or an uninfected control (not recorded which).

This clonotype has ten or more counts. V gene TRBV7-6 combines with J gene TRBJ2-1; 7 nucleotides line up with TRBD2. Germline V gives CDR1 SGHVS, CDR2 FNYEAQ. V shed 2 bases and J 9 bases; nucleotides not matched to a gene: 13. The CDR3 runs 16 residues. In nucleotides, the CDR3 is TGTGCCAGCAGCTTACGGGGCGGGGGACCGATGGGTGAGCAGTTCTTC. Amino acid sequence: CASSLRGGGPMGEQFF.

The table lists this clonotype with many counts. The chain combines TRBV20-1 with TRBJ1-6; 7 bases match TRBD1. V trimming: 5 bases; J trimming: 7 bases; junction bases outside the gene matches: 11. This CDR3 region has 15 residues. Germline V gives CDR1 DFQATT, CDR2 SNEGSKA (reference sequence). The CDR3 region is CSARARQGDNSPLHF. DNA for the CDR3: TGCAGTGCTCGCGCCAGACAGGGCGACAATTCACCCCTCCACTTT.

V and J are TRBV5-1 and TRBJ2-5; D may be TRBD2 (6 bases). V lost 9 bases and J 2 bases, leaving 17 bases between the germline ends. The germline V gene encodes CDR1 SGHRS and CDR2 YFSETQ. The CDR3 has 14 residues. The CDR3 DNA reads as TGCGCCATTATGGCGGGGCCAGTTCAAGAGACCCAGTACTTC. It codes for CAIMAGPVQETQYF.

J is TRBJ1-1 and V is TRBV29-1, with D unresolved. V shed 3 bases and J shed 6 bases, with 5 bases lying between them. CDR1 SQVTM and CDR2 ANQGSEA come from the germline V gene. This CDR3 contains 10 residues. DNA of the CDR3: TGCAGCGTTGAGCCTCCTGAAGCTTTCTTT. This codes for CSVEPPEAFF.

This clonotype was counted between two and nine times. The rearrangement uses TRBV10-3 and TRBJ2-2; D is perhaps TRBD1 (5 bases). Germline CDR1 and CDR2: ENHRY and SYGVKD. The CDR3 runs 14 residues. V was shortened by 4 bases and J by 4 bases, with 10 bases between the two germline ends. The chain's CDR3 is CAISGGAFTGELFF. DNA of the CDR3: TGTGCCATCAGTGGGGGCGCGTTCACCGGGGAGCTGTTTTTT.

This clonotype has a count of ten or more. V and J are TRBV7-9 and TRBJ2-7, with D perhaps TRBD2 (6 bases). The length of the CDR3 is 14 residues. Germline V gene lookup returns CDR1 SEHNR and CDR2 FQNEAQ (reference sequence). Deletions cut 1 base from V and 2 bases from J, with 9 bases between. CDR3 in DNA: TGTGCCAGCAGCTTAGACGGGGGAACCTACGAGCAGTACTTC. It yields the protein CASSLDGGTYEQYF. Using reference TRBV7-9 and TRBJ2-7 for the parts outside the CDR3, the full variable domain is DTGVSQNPRHKITKRGQNVTFRCDPISEHNRLYWYRQTLGQGPEFLTYFQNEAQLEKSRLLSDRFSAERPKGSFSTLEIQRTEQGDSAMYLCASSLDGGTYEQYFGPGTRLTVT.

Ten or more counts support this clonotype. The J gene is TRBJ2-5, the V gene TRBV7-2, with 11 bases fitting TRBD1. Per germline, CDR1 SGHTA and CDR2 FQGNSA. The CDR3 has 13 residues. Trimming cost V 5 bases and J 7 bases; bases outside gene matches: 3. The CDR3 DNA reads TGTGCCAGCAGCGGACAGGGGGCGGGGACCCAGTACTTC. Amino acid sequence: CASSGQGAGTQYF.

This clonotype came up a few times. This rearrangement joins TRBV20-1 to TRBJ2-2, with no clear D. Deletions cut 2 bases from V and 5 bases from J, with 15 bases between. CDR3 length: 15 amino acids. Germline CDR1 and CDR2: DFQATT and SNEGSKA (reference sequence). The CDR3 DNA reads TGCAGTGCTAGAAAGTCTCAGACCGAGACCGGGGAGCTGTTTTTT. It encodes CSARKSQTETGELFF.